The 24 T cell receptor beta chains below all came from one sample that was sequenced in a study of patients and donors after allogeneic stem cell transplantation. TCRdb itself ran the RT-PCR reads through MiXCR, one entry per CDR3 protein. The table includes about 960,000 distinct CDR3 sequences, about 20% detected once. The sample taken for sequencing was blood, either unsorted or a sorted T cell fraction (not recorded which). The receptors derive from a human donor who was either an allogeneic HSCT recipient or a stem cell or donor lymphocyte infusion donor (not recorded which). It is not recorded whose cells these are; they may come from a transplant donor.

This chain connects TRBV4-3 to TRBJ2-1; D may be TRBD2 (5 bases). With 0 bases removed from V and 5 bases from J, the gap between germline ends came to 11 bases. The CDR3 length is 15 residues. The germline V gene encodes CDR1 LGHNA and CDR2 YSLEER. The CDR3 here is CASSQDGRANNEQFF. CDR3 nucleotides: TGCGCCAGCAGCCAAGATGGGCGGGCCAACAATGAGCAGTTCTTC.

The chain carries TRBV6-2 or TRBV6-3 and TRBJ2-7; D gene unclear. V was pared by 2 bases and J by 2 bases, with 7 bases between. Germline loops: CDR1 MNHEY, CDR2 SVGEGT. This CDR3 has 13 residues. The DNA for the CDR3 is TGTGCCAGCAGTTACGGGGTAACCTACGAGCAGTACTTC. This codes for CASSYGVTYEQYF.

The table lists this clonotype with a few counts. The chain joins TRBV20-1 to TRBJ2-1; D is ambiguous. The CDR3 has 17 amino acids. CDR1 and CDR2 (germline): DFQATT, SNEGSKA (reference sequence). V lost 2 bases and J 0 bases, leaving 17 bases between the germline ends. CDR3 amino acids: CSARLIEPFSSYNEQFF. The CDR3 DNA follows: TGCAGTGCTAGACTAATCGAGCCCTTTAGCTCCTACAATGAGCAGTTCTTC.

This chain links TRBV20-1 with TRBJ1-1; 8 bases fit TRBD1. Germline CDR1 reads DFQATT; CDR2 reads SNEGSKA (reference sequence). The ends lost 3 bases at V and 4 bases at J; junction bases unmatched: 7. The CDR3 has 14 amino acids. CDR3 in DNA: TGCAGTGCTAGCGAGGGACAGGCCCTCACTGAAGCTTTCTTT. As protein: CSASEGQALTEAFF.

Only a few counts were recorded for this clonotype. The chain has TRBV29-1 and TRBJ2-2, with a tentative D call TRBD1 (5 bases). CDR3 length: 12 amino acids. Germline V gene sequence: CDR1 SQVTM, CDR2 ANQGSEA. V shed 6 bases and J shed 5 bases, with 10 bases lying between them. The CDR3: CSVVGVTGELFF. The CDR3 DNA reads as TGCAGCGTCGTAGGGGTAACCGGGGAGCTGTTTTTT.

This clonotype has only a few counts. V usage is TRBV20-1 and J usage is TRBJ2-6; D is uncertain. The CDR3 contains 14 residues. The germline V gene has CDR1 DFQATT and CDR2 SNEGSKA (reference sequence). Trimming removed 5 bases at V and 0 bases at J, with 8 bases between. DNA of the CDR3: TGCAGTGCTGGAAAGATCTCTGGGGCCAACGTCCTGACTTTC. Residues: CSAGKISGANVLTF.

The genes are TRBV12-5 and TRBJ2-2; 9 bases are a match to TRBD2. Germline CDR1 and CDR2: LGHNT and FRNRAP. Unmatched junction bases numbered 8, after V lost 7 bases and J lost 5 bases. The CDR3 is 15 amino acids. This CDR3 is CASASTSGQTGELFF. In DNA form, the CDR3 reads TGTGCTAGTGCATCGACTAGCGGTCAAACCGGGGAGCTGTTTTTT.

V and J are TRBV28 and TRBJ2-7, with 9 bases fitting TRBD2. This CDR3 is 14 amino acids long. J gave up 3 bases and V 7 bases, and 7 bases lay outside the gene matches. Germline loops: CDR1 MDHEN, CDR2 SYDVKM. CDR3: CASTPRLAVYEQYF. The CDR3 coding sequence is TGTGCCAGCACCCCCCGACTAGCGGTCTACGAGCAGTACTTC.

The rearrangement joins TRBV6-1 to TRBJ1-5, with TRBD1 matching over 7 bases. Germline V gene data show CDR1 as MNHNS and CDR2 as SASEGT. The CDR3 totals 15 residues. V dropped 4 bases and J dropped 3; count of bases not matched to a gene: 6. The CDR3, as DNA: TGTGCCAGCAGTGGCCTGACAGGGAACAATCAGCCCCAGCATTTT. It is translated as CASSGLTGNNQPQHF.

V and J are TRBV3-1 and TRBJ2-1, with TRBD2 matching over 7 bases. Germline assignment: CDR1 LGHDT and CDR2 YNNKEL (reference sequence). J gave up 8 bases and V 1 base, and 8 bases lay outside the gene matches. This CDR3 region has 15 residues. The DNA of the CDR3 is TGTGCCAGCAGCCAAGGGACTAGTCTTGACGATGAGCAGTTCTTC. This sequence encodes CASSQGTSLDDEQFF.

The sample holds a few counts of this clonotype. This chain joins TRBV7-2 and TRBJ1-1; D call uncertain. V was pared by 5 bases and J by 7 bases, with 20 bases between. CDR3 length equals 15 residues. Germline V gene sequence: CDR1 SGHTA, CDR2 FQGNSA. The CDR3 region is CASSPGPGGLGEAFF. Written as DNA, the CDR3 is TGTGCCAGCAGCCCCGGACCGGGTGGGTTGGGTGAAGCTTTCTTT. Combining the CDR3 with reference TRBV7-2 and TRBJ1-1 gives the whole variable domain GAGVSQSPSNKVTEKGKDVELRCDPISGHTALYWYRQSLGQGLEFLIYFQGNSAPDKSGLPSDRFSAERTGGSVSTLTIQRTQQEDSAVYLCASSPGPGGLGEAFFGQGTRLTVV.

This clonotype was counted only a few times. The rearrangement joins TRBV5-6 to TRBJ1-5; TRBD1 is a possible D gene (5 bases). The CDR3 consists of 15 residues. V gave up 0 bases and J gave up 4 bases, with 11 bases separating them. Germline V gene lookup returns CDR1 SGHDT and CDR2 YYEEEE. This CDR3 is CASSLVRVGNQPQHF. In DNA, the CDR3 is TGTGCCAGCAGCTTGGTCAGGGTGGGGAATCAGCCCCAGCATTTT.

The gene calls are TRBV7-9 and TRBJ1-1, with D unresolved. The germline V gene encodes CDR1 SEHNR and CDR2 FQNEAQ (reference sequence). Deletions cut 7 bases from V and 0 bases from J, with 6 bases between. CDR3 length: 12 residues. CDR3 protein: CASTTMNTEAFF. As DNA, the CDR3 is TGTGCCAGCACGACCATGAACACTGAAGCTTTCTTT. The variable domain in full, completed from reference TRBV7-9 and TRBJ1-1, reads DTGVSQNPRHKITKRGQNVTFRCDPISEHNRLYWYRQTLGQGPEFLTYFQNEAQLEKSRLLSDRFSAERPKGSFSTLEIQRTEQGDSAMYLCASTTMNTEAFFGQGTRLTVV.

The chain carries TRBV11-1 and TRBJ1-4; tentative D call: TRBD1 (6 bases). Between the trimmed V and J ends, which lost 4 bases and 5 bases, there was a span of 20 bases. The CDR3 loop spans 17 amino acids. The germline V gene encodes CDR1 SGHAT and CDR2 FQDESV (reference sequence). The CDR3, as DNA: TGTGCCAGCAGCTACCCCTTCAAAACAGGGTTAAATGAAAAACTGTTTTTT. Translated, it gives CASSYPFKTGLNEKLFF.

The rearrangement links TRBV5-1 to TRBJ1-3; no clear D. Germline loops: CDR1 SGHRS, CDR2 YFSETQ. V was trimmed by 5 bases and J by 0 bases, leaving 12 bases between them. This CDR3 has 15 amino acids. CDR3 in amino acids: CASSSTWSSGNTIYF. CDR3 nucleotide sequence: TGCGCCAGCAGTTCAACTTGGAGCTCTGGAAACACCATATATTTT.

This clonotype was detected ten times or more. The rearrangement links TRBV7-9 to TRBJ2-2, with 8 positions matching TRBD1. The CDR3 is made up of 15 amino acids. Trimming removed 5 bases from V and 3 bases from J; junction bases left unmatched: 5. Per the germline V gene, CDR1 is SEHNR and CDR2 is FQNEAQ (reference sequence). For the CDR3, the DNA is TGTGCCAGCAGCCCGGGACAGGCCTACACCGGGGAGCTGTTTTTT. Translation gives CASSPGQAYTGELFF.

V usage is TRBV7-8 and J usage is TRBJ1-1; TRBD1 might be the D (6 bases). The CDR3 is made up of 14 amino acids. Germline CDR1 reads SGHVS; CDR2 reads FQNEAQ. With 5 bases removed from V and 1 base from J, the gap between germline ends came to 11 bases. DNA of the CDR3: TGTGCCAGCAGCACCGACAGGCCGAACACTGAAGCTTTCTTT. It encodes CASSTDRPNTEAFF.

The chain links TRBV19 to TRBJ2-5; no definite D call. V was shortened by 7 bases and J by 5 bases, with 14 bases between the two germline ends. This CDR3 is 13 amino acids long. Germline V gene lookup returns CDR1 LNHDA and CDR2 SQIVND (reference sequence). The CDR3 sequence is CASTYSWSETQYF. The CDR3 DNA is TGTGCCAGTACTTATAGTTGGTCGGAGACCCAGTACTTC.

The V call is TRBV6-5, the J call TRBJ2-1; the D is unclear. The CDR3 length is 13 residues. Trimming left V 2 bases short and J 5 bases short, with 7 bases between. The germline gives CDR1 MNHEY, CDR2 SVGAGI. The CDR3 DNA sequence: TGTGCCAGCAGTTACGGCAGTAACAATGAGCAGTTCTTC. It specifies CASSYGSNNEQFF.

The rearrangement joins TRBV14 to TRBJ2-2; a weak D match, TRBD2 (6 bases). The CDR3 loop spans 16 amino acids. Trimming pared 2 bases from V and 3 bases from J, leaving 13 bases between. In germline, CDR1 is SGHDN, CDR2 FVKESK. DNA of the CDR3: TGTGCCAGCAGCCAATTTGTGGGACTTCACACCGGGGAGCTGTTTTTT. Its translation: CASSQFVGLHTGELFF.

The chain uses TRBV29-1 and TRBJ1-2; 11 bases line up with TRBD1. The CDR3 runs to 14 residues. The V segment lost 5 bases and the J segment 1 base; nucleotides outside the gene matches: 3. From germline, CDR1 is SQVTM and CDR2 ANQGSEA. The CDR3 DNA is TGCAGCGTTAGGACAGGGGGCGTTAACTATGGCTACACCTTC. Protein: CSVRTGGVNYGYTF. The whole variable domain, filled in from reference TRBV29-1 and TRBJ1-2, reads SAVISQKPSRDICQRGTSLTIQCQVDSQVTMMFWYRQQPGQSLTLIATANQGSEATYESGFVIDKFPISRPNLTFSTLTVSNMSPEDSSIYLCSVRTGGVNYGYTFGSGTRLTVV.

This chain connects TRBV6-1 to TRBJ1-4; no reliable D call. Trimming cost V 6 bases and J 0 bases, with 11 bases left between them. Germline loops: CDR1 MNHNS, CDR2 SASEGT. The CDR3 extends over 15 amino acids. Here the CDR3 reads CASRATRATNEKLFF. The CDR3 DNA reads TGTGCCAGCAGAGCAACGCGGGCAACTAATGAAAAACTGTTTTTT.

This clonotype was counted between two and nine times. The CDR3 protein is CASSSHPMGTSHEQYF. CDR3 bases: TGTGCCAGCAGCTCCCACCCAATGGGGACTAGCCACGAGCAGTACTTC. J is TRBJ2-7 and V is TRBV12-3 or TRBV12-4; TRBD2 matches 9 bases. J lost 5 bases, V lost 6 bases, and 14 bases had no gene match. This CDR3 is built from 16 residues.

This clonotype was recorded many times. J is TRBJ2-1 and V is TRBV20-1, with 8 nucleotides matching TRBD2. Germline-derived CDR1 and CDR2 are DFQATT and SNEGSKA (reference sequence). The CDR3 consists of 13 residues. The CDR3 loop reads CTSSGGSYNEQFF. In DNA, the CDR3 is TGCACATCAAGCGGGGGTTCTTACAATGAGCAGTTCTTC.